One sample yielded the 21 T cell receptor beta chains listed below, sequenced in a study of blood T cells in healthy people across ages. A second PCR of roughly 7 to 11 cycles used a sample-barcoded 5' primer and a J-beta primer mix. Each CDR3 protein is one row after TCRdb ran MiXCR on the 5' RACE reads. The sample includes 650,000 to 700,000 distinct CDR3 sequences, more than 45% seen only once; the top ten take about 13%. The specimen was blood. These receptors were taken from a woman at least 80 years old in good health.

This clonotype has at least ten counts. V gene TRBV18 combines with J gene TRBJ2-3, with a possible D match to TRBD2 (7 bases). Germline assignment: CDR1 KGHSH and CDR2 LQKENI. V lost 3 bases and J lost 2, with 15 bases in between. The CDR3 length is 16 residues. The CDR3: CASSPFSAGATDTQYF. DNA of the CDR3: TGTGCCAGCTCACCCTTCAGTGCGGGGGCCACAGATACGCAGTATTTT.

V usage is TRBV21-1 and J usage is TRBJ1-5. TRBV21-1 is marked as a pseudogene. The CDR3 contains 15 residues. The chain's CDR3 is CASSKGGEGNQPQHF. The CDR3 DNA follows: TGTGCCAGCAGCAAGGGAGGGGAGGGCAATCAGCCCCAGCATTTT.

The gene calls are TRBV27 and TRBJ2-7; D is undetermined. The DNA end lines up better with TRBJ2-5; the J call may be wrong. Germline loops: CDR1 MNHEY, CDR2 SMNVEV (reference sequence). This CDR3 is 13 amino acids long. In DNA form, the CDR3 reads TGTGCCAGCAGTTTAGGTGGAACGGGGACCCAGTACTTC. Protein: CASSLGGTGTQYF.

A remark on this clonotype: A single base separates this from a much larger clone, so it may be a read error. The gene calls are TRBV29-1 and TRBJ2-1; 7 positions match TRBD2. Germline lookup yields CDR1 SQVTM and CDR2 ANQGSEA. The CDR3 runs to 15 residues. CDR3 sequence: CSVGGGMRGYNERFF. In nucleotides, the CDR3 is TGCAGCGTTGGGGGAGGGATGAGGGGATACAATGAGCGGTTCTTC.

The J gene is TRBJ1-6, the V gene TRBV20-1; TRBD1 aligns across 7 bases. The V gene end was trimmed by 6 bases and the J gene end by 6 bases; junction bases not matched to a gene: 8. Germline assignment: CDR1 DFQATT and CDR2 SNEGSKA (reference sequence). The CDR3 contains 14 residues. This CDR3 is CSAPTGQANSPLHF. The DNA of the CDR3 is TGCAGTGCCCCGACCGGACAGGCTAATTCACCCCTCCACTTT.

Note on this clonotype: A junction end diverges from the germline sequence, so it may reflect a read error. The chain has TRBV19 and TRBJ2-7; D is perhaps TRBD1 or TRBD2 (5 bases each). CDR3 length: 13 residues. Germline V gene sequence: CDR1 LNHDA, CDR2 SQIVND (reference sequence). CDR3 DNA: TGTGCCAGTAGGCCGGGACCCTCCCACGAGCAGTACTTC. Translation gives CASRPGPSHEQYF. The whole variable domain, filled in from reference TRBV19 and TRBJ2-7, reads DGGITQSPKYLFRKEGQNVTLSCEQNLNHDAMYWYRQDPGQGLRLIYYSQIVNDFQKGDIAEGYSVSREKKESFPLTVTSAQKNPTAFYLCASRPGPSHEQYFGPGTRLTVT.

The table lists this clonotype with many counts. This chain uses TRBV5-1 with TRBJ2-1; D is ambiguous. CDR3 length: 14 amino acids. Trimming took 0 bases from V and 5 from J, leaving 9 bases between them. The germline gives CDR1 SGHRS, CDR2 YFSETQ. Written as DNA, the CDR3 is TGCGCCAGCAGCTTGGGTGCAGAAAACAATGAGCAGTTCTTC. Translation: CASSLGAENNEQFF.

V usage is TRBV9 and J usage is TRBJ2-7; the D gene is possibly TRBD2 (7 bases). Trimming stripped 0 bases from V and 7 bases from J, with 17 bases between. CDR3 length: 15 residues. CDR1 is SGDLS, CDR2 YYNGEE, per germline. CDR3 nucleotides: TGTGCCAGCAGCGTAGAGGGGGGGCTAAATAATGAGCAGTACTTC. The encoded protein is CASSVEGGLNNEQYF.

The rearrangement links TRBV5-1 to TRBJ2-1; perhaps TRBD1 as D (6 bases). From germline, CDR1 is SGHRS and CDR2 YFSETQ. Trimming took 3 bases from V and 5 from J, leaving 12 bases between them. This CDR3 is built from 14 residues. The CDR3 coding sequence is TGCGCCAGCAGCTATAGTGGACAGCACAATGAGCAGTTCTTC. Translating gives CASSYSGQHNEQFF.

The V gene is TRBV6-6, the J gene TRBJ2-3; 8 bases map to TRBD1. The CDR3 loop spans 14 amino acids. V lost 2 bases, J lost 4 bases, and 2 bases stayed unmatched. Germline lookup yields CDR1 MNHNY and CDR2 SVGAGI (reference sequence). As DNA, the CDR3 is TGTGCCAGCAGTTACCAGACAGGGGCAGATACGCAGTATTTT. Translating gives CASSYQTGADTQYF.

To note about this clonotype: A much larger clone sits a single nucleotide away, making a read error possible. The V and J genes are TRBV3-1 and TRBJ2-1; tentative D call: TRBD1 (6 bases). CDR1 and CDR2 (germline): LGHDT, YNNKEL (reference sequence). V was shortened by 3 bases and J by 10 bases, with 13 bases between the two germline ends. The CDR3 extends over 13 amino acids. The CDR3: CASSQGAGKEQFF. The CDR3 DNA reads TGTGCCAGCAGCCAGGGGGCAGGGAAGGAGCAGTTCTTC.

Only a few counts were recorded for this clonotype. This may be a read error: a much more frequent sequence differs by one nucleotide. This chain links TRBV29-1 with TRBJ2-1; D not certain. The tail of the sequence fits TRBJ2-7 better, so the J call may be wrong. CDR3 length equals 14 residues. Per germline, CDR1 SQVTM and CDR2 ANQGSEA. This CDR3 reads CSVVRSANYNEQYF. CDR3 nucleotide sequence: TGCAGCGTTGTCCGGTCTGCAAACTACAATGAGCAGTACTTC.

In its sample, this clonotype was seen many times. This CDR3 is CSARPTGEVNEQYF. The CDR3 nucleotides read TGCAGTGCTCGTCCCACGGGTGAGGTTAACGAGCAGTACTTC. V and J are TRBV20-1 and TRBJ2-7; D not resolved. This CDR3 comprises 14 residues. CDR1 and CDR2 from the germline V gene are DFQATT and SNEGSKA (reference sequence). Trimming removed 5 bases at V and 5 bases at J, with 19 bases between.

This clonotype was found many times. This chain connects TRBV10-3 to TRBJ2-1, with D hard to call. V shed 6 bases and J shed 2 bases, with 11 bases lying between them. Germline CDR1 reads ENHRY; CDR2 reads SYGVKD. The CDR3 totals 14 residues. The CDR3 loop is CAIRVSATYNEQFF. The CDR3 DNA follows: TGTGCCATCAGGGTCAGCGCCACCTACAATGAGCAGTTCTTC.

The chain recombines TRBV7-9 with TRBJ1-4, with D unresolved. The germline V gene has CDR1 SEHNR and CDR2 FQNEAQ (reference sequence). This CDR3 has 15 amino acids. V was pared by 5 bases and J by 0 bases, with 10 bases between. This CDR3 reads CASSPRHSTNEKLFF. In DNA, the CDR3 is TGTGCCAGCAGCCCCCGACACTCAACTAATGAAAAACTGTTTTTT.

Only a few counts were recorded for this clonotype. The chain carries TRBV21-1 and TRBJ2-1; no check of the table's D call, TRBD2, against the DNA was made. Judging by the DNA end, TRBJ2-7 fits better; the J call may be wrong. TRBV21-1 is labeled a pseudogene. CDR3 length: 20 residues. The CDR3 region has the DNA TGTGCCAGCAGCAAAAAGGGCCTTCCGGTAGCGGGCCTCTCCTACAATGAGCAGTACTTC. It is translated as CASSKKGLPVAGLSYNEQYF.

In regard to this clonotype: A clone one base away is much larger, so this may be a read error. In DNA, the CDR3 is TGTGCCAGCAGTCTCCATAGCGGGAGCTCCTACAATGAGCAGTACTTC. Protein: CASSLHSGSSYNEQYF. This chain connects TRBV27 to TRBJ2-1; 9 nucleotides line up with TRBD2. The assigned J gene may be wrong: the sequence end matches TRBJ2-7 better. Germline assignment: CDR1 MNHEY and CDR2 SMNVEV (reference sequence). There are 16 residues in the CDR3.

As concerns this clonotype: A much larger clone sits a single nucleotide away, making a read error possible. The chain carries TRBV3-1 and TRBJ1-2; maybe TRBD1 (5 bases). The CDR3 extends over 16 amino acids. The germline gives CDR1 LGHDT, CDR2 YNNKEL (reference sequence). The CDR3 reads CANSQLYDRPLYGYTF. Here the CDR3 DNA reads TGTGCCAACAGCCAACTATATGACAGACCCCTCTATGGCTACACCTTC.

This clonotype was found many times. The chain uses TRBV5-1 and TRBJ2-7; TRBD2 matches at 9 bases. Per germline, CDR1 SGHRS and CDR2 YFSETQ. Losses at the gene ends were 0 bases for V and 3 bases for J; bases not matched to a gene: 7. The CDR3 extends over 16 amino acids. CDR3 sequence reads: CASSLDRLAALYEQYF. CDR3 nucleotide sequence: TGCGCCAGCAGCTTGGACCGACTAGCGGCACTCTACGAGCAGTACTTC.

The chain couples TRBV14 to TRBJ2-5, with 8 bases that match TRBD1. V lost 4 bases to trimming and J lost 11 bases; unmatched junction nucleotides: 24. The CDR3 runs to 18 residues. Germline V lookup: CDR1 SGHDN, CDR2 FVKESK. The CDR3, as DNA: TGTGCCAGCAGCCTCCAATTTGGGACAGGACCCCTCTACAATGAGCAGTACTTC. Its translation is CASSLQFGTGPLYNEQYF.

This clonotype has just a few counts. V usage is TRBV20-1 and J usage is TRBJ1-3; 9 bases line up with TRBD1. Looked up from germline, CDR1 is DFQATT and CDR2 is SNEGSKA (reference sequence). J was trimmed by 8 bases and V by 1 base; bases with no gene match: 6. CDR3 size: 14 residues. The CDR3: CSARGGGQGYTIYF. In DNA, the CDR3 is TGCAGTGCTAGAGGGGGGGGACAGGGTTACACCATATATTTT.